This TCR beta chain was obtained from a study of OX40 agonist ivuxolimab in advanced cancers. Broadly, across the study: Ivuxolimab was a fully human IgG2 agonistic monoclonal antibody targeting the costimulatory receptor OX40 (CD134). Intravenous ivuxolimab was administered to patients every 2 weeks at six dose levels: 0.01, 0.1, 0.3, 1.5, 3 and 10 mg/kg. Of the approximately 50 dose-escalation patients, hepatocellular carcinoma was present in about 20, melanoma in around 15, renal cell carcinoma in 9 and head and neck cancer in 9. In the dose-escalation cohort, more than 80% of patients were male, and the mean age was around 60 years with a range of roughly 20 to 85. Prior anti-PD-1, anti-PD-L1 or anti-CTLA-4 therapy was permitted, and checkpoint inhibitors had been received by less than 45% of dose-escalation patients. Partial responses were achieved by three dose-escalation patients, of whom one had hepatocellular carcinoma and two had cutaneous melanoma. The point of sequencing TCRbeta in the periphery was to test whether ivuxolimab changed TCR sequence diversity and drove clonal T-cell expansion. The paper covers the monotherapy dose-escalation part of the phase I ivuxolimab trial, which included N ≈ 54 patients.

To sequence the TCRbeta CDR3 region, genomic DNA was isolated from the sorted cells. TCRbeta CDR3 regions were sequenced using the immunoSEQ Assay. As stored in TCRdb, this immuneACCESS dataset retains in-frame rearrangements with V and J assigned. A fraction of the clones does not appear; measured against another copy, unresolved V genes explain less than half of the discrepancy, and the remainder lacks a known reason. In this sample the table shows tens of thousands of clones, about 83% of which occur a single time. 0.5% to 0.7% of the sample comes from the top ten. Overall results and qualifications from the work: After ivuxolimab, more expanded clones were found on average in CD8+ T cells than in CD4+ T cells. Low levels of normalized T-cell clonal expansion were also seen in some patients who did not respond. In partial responders in the 0.1-3.0 mg/kg groups, normalized peripheral clonal expansion was found to be among the lowest, especially among CD8+ T cells. Clonal expansion of both CD4+ and CD8+ blood T cells was observed from baseline to week 6 at doses 0.1 to 3.0 mg/kg. Which antigens the clonally expanded peripheral T cells were specific for was not determined.

The trial excluded patients who had a history of autoimmune disease or who were on systemic immunosuppression. In every dose cohort, peripheral blood was drawn for TCR sequencing at baseline, cycle 4 day 1, and cycle 7 day 1. Samples were obtained from an open-label, multicenter, first-in-human phase I dose-escalation trial of ivuxolimab. Adults with locally advanced or metastatic melanoma, renal cell, hepatocellular, or head and neck squamous cell carcinoma were enrolled in the trial. Before TCR sequencing, CD4+ T cells and CD8+ T cells were sorted from peripheral blood as separate populations. With regard to this clone: There is no known antigen for this receptor. Per-base qualities were not stored, and no clone one base away is much larger.

The CDR1 and CDR2 encoded by the germline V gene are SGHTA and FQGNSA. At the junction V is shortened by 4 bases and J by 4 bases, with 13 bases in between. Inclusive of the bounding cysteine and phenylalanine, the CDR3 is 14 residues long. Only CDR3 DNA remains: 42 bases, in frame from the first base. This receptor chain uses TRBV7-2 and TRBJ1-1; 5 matching bases give a weak D call of TRBD1. Sequencing was performed on CD4+ or CD8+ T cells sorted from blood, taken in a trial of the OX40 agonist ivuxolimab. The sequence was collected from an adult with an advanced solid tumor such as melanoma, head and neck, liver or kidney cancer. Here the CDR3 is given as CASSSQGGGTEAFF. The base sequence is TGTGCCAGCAGCTCCCAGGGAGGCGGCACTGAAGCTTTCTTT.